This T cell receptor beta chain is from a study of OX40 agonist ivuxolimab in advanced cancers. Overall study context: Patients were dosed with the agonistic anti-OX40 (CD134) antibody ivuxolimab. Patients received ivuxolimab, an intravenous treatment, every 2 weeks at 0.01 to 10 mg/kg. Dose-escalation patients suffered from hepatocellular carcinoma, melanoma, renal cell or head and neck cancer.

Measured with immunoSEQ multiplex PCR; TCRdb has only the in-frame clones, and not every one. The sample lists over 30,000 clones, roughly 90% occurring once. With 1 base removed from V and 4 bases from J, the gap between germline ends came to 5 bases. This CDR3 region has 13 residues. Germline V gene lookup returns CDR1 SGHTA and CDR2 FQGNSA. This clone turned up a few times. The receptor was isolated from an adult with an advanced solid tumor such as melanoma, head and neck, liver or kidney cancer. The genes are TRBV7-2 and TRBJ1-5, with unresolved D. This specimen was CD4+ or CD8+ T cells sorted from blood, taken in a trial of the OX40 agonist ivuxolimab. The CDR3 sequence: CASSLGRNQPQHF. In DNA form, the CDR3 reads TGTGCCAGCAGCTTAGGGAGGAATCAGCCCCAGCATTTT.